This T cell receptor beta chain was retrieved from a study of CD8 T cells in Susac syndrome. Across the study: Among the Susac syndrome patients who underwent sequencing, more than 5 had clinically active disease, while fewer than ten of them were in remission. Study-level points and caveats: As acknowledged by the study, its TCR sequencing and HLA analysis included a relatively small number of individuals. The CD4+ T cell repertoires of Susac syndrome were found to show no clonal expansion.

Of note for this clonotype: Its antigen is not identified.

With V trimmed by 5 bases and J by 3 bases, 7 bases remained unmatched. Germline values: CDR1 SNHLY, CDR2 FYNNEI. The CDR3 contains 15 residues. Random hexamers were used to reverse transcribe roughly 0.45 to 1 ug of RNA. The authors amplified TCR beta CDR3 across 54 Vbeta and 13 Jbeta using immunoSEQ multiplex PCR. TCRdb reprocessed the immunoSEQ multiplex PCR reads via MiXCR and lists one record per CDR3 protein. The sample lists 170,000 or so distinct CDR3 sequences; roughly 94% were seen once. This TCR came from a human donor with Susac syndrome. The sequencing input was CD4+ T cells from PBMCs. V gene TRBV2 combines with J gene TRBJ2-5, with 9 bases identical to TRBD1. This chain's CDR3 is CASSWDRDGEETQYF. The CDR3 DNA follows: TGTGCCAGCAGTTGGGACAGGGATGGGGAAGAGACCCAGTACTTC.